This T cell receptor beta chain emerged from a study of T cell responses to AZD1222 COVID-19 vaccine. Some clones are missing from TCRdb's copy, which holds only in-frame ones; the method was immunoSEQ multiplex PCR. Among roughly 58,000 clones listed, approximately 85% were seen once. V shed 4 bases, J shed 10 bases, and the junction held 12 bases outside the gene matches. Germline assignment: CDR1 SGHTA and CDR2 FQGNSA. CDR3 length equals 16 residues. This clonotype was obtained from an adult in good health. The rearrangement joins TRBV7-2 to TRBJ1-6; 8 bases match TRBD1. The sample was peripheral blood, taken on day 0 of MenACWY control vaccination. The CDR3 is CASSSRTGSVKSPLHF. The CDR3 nucleotides read TGTGCCAGCAGCTCCAGGACAGGGAGCGTTAAATCACCCCTCCACTTT. The whole variable domain, filled in from reference TRBV7-2 and TRBJ1-6, reads GAGVSQSPSNKVTEKGKDVELRCDPISGHTALYWYRQSLGQGLEFLIYFQGNSAPDKSGLPSDRFSAERTGGSVSTLTIQRTQQEDSAVYLCASSSRTGSVKSPLHFGNGTRLTVT.